These 14 T cell receptor beta chains share one sample of origin, sequenced in a study of T cells in Graves' hyperthyroidism and ophthalmopathy. There were TCR beta CDR3 regions amplified from RNA transcripts. First-round RT-PCR targeting the TCR CDR3 was performed with the HTBI primer set. MiXCR, run by TCRdb on the multiplex PCR reads, gives a single entry per CDR3 protein. The table has around 500,000 distinct CDR3 sequences, 11% to 15% seen once; the top ten hold roughly 14%. Sequenced material: blood. Every receptor here comes from a woman aged 40 to 50 with Graves' hyperthyroidism.

This clonotype was recorded at least ten times. V gene TRBV18 combines with J gene TRBJ1-1; possibly TRBD1 for D (6 bases). Germline lookup yields CDR1 KGHSH and CDR2 LQKENI. V was shortened by 3 bases and J by 3 bases, with 17 bases between the two germline ends. This CDR3 comprises 16 residues. CDR3 loop: CASSPTGSLGDTEAFF. DNA of the CDR3: TGTGCCAGCTCACCTACAGGGTCGCTGGGAGACACTGAAGCTTTCTTT.

This clonotype was seen many times. The genes are TRBV2 and TRBJ2-1; no clear D. Trimming took off 3 bases at V and 0 bases at J, with 9 bases between the two ends. The CDR3 loop spans 15 amino acids. The germline V gene has CDR1 SNHLY and CDR2 FYNNEI. The CDR3 reads CASSDPTYSYNEQFF. The CDR3 bases are TGTGCCAGCAGTGACCCGACCTACTCCTACAATGAGCAGTTCTTC. Supplemented by reference TRBV2 and TRBJ2-1, the full variable domain reads EPEVTQTPSHQVTQMGQEVILRCVPISNHLYFYWYRQILGQKVEFLVSFYNNEISEKSEIFDDQFSVERPDGSNFTLKIRSTKLEDSAMYFCASSDPTYSYNEQFFGPGTRLTVL.

This clonotype was recorded many times. The rearrangement links TRBV12-3 or TRBV12-4 to TRBJ1-1, with unresolved D. The CDR3 is 13 residues long. With 3 bases removed from V and 2 bases from J, the gap between germline ends came to 7 bases. For the CDR3, the DNA is TGTGCCAGCAGTTTCCGTGTAAACACTGAAGCTTTCTTT. Protein product: CASSFRVNTEAFF.

This clonotype was seen repeatedly, ten times or more. The chain carries TRBV6-1 and TRBJ2-3; 11 nucleotides match TRBD2. Trimming removed 2 bases from V and 2 bases from J; junction bases left unmatched: 3. Germline CDR1 reads MNHNS; CDR2 reads SASEGT. The CDR3 runs to 16 residues. DNA of the CDR3: TGTGCCAGCAGTGAAACACTAGCGGGGGCCACAGATACGCAGTATTTT. This gives the protein CASSETLAGATDTQYF.

This clonotype has a count of ten or more. The chain couples TRBV6-1 to TRBJ2-7; maybe TRBD1 (6 bases). CDR3 size: 14 residues. Germline lookup yields CDR1 MNHNS and CDR2 SASEGT. The V and J ends lost 8 bases and 0 bases respectively, with 14 bases between them. DNA for the CDR3: TGTGCCAGCTTCCCGGGACACAGCTCCTACGAGCAGTACTTC. Residues: CASFPGHSSYEQYF.

In this sample, this clonotype turned up many times. The V call is TRBV2, the J call TRBJ2-3, with 11 bases lining up with TRBD2. The CDR3 has 16 amino acids. Trimming cost V 4 bases and J 3 bases; bases outside gene matches: 6. Germline V gene lookup returns CDR1 SNHLY and CDR2 FYNNEI. The DNA of the CDR3 is TGTGCCAGCAGTGGGCTAGCGGGAGGAGGGACAGATACGCAGTATTTT. Amino acid sequence: CASSGLAGGGTDTQYF. The full variable domain, its missing parts supplied by reference TRBV2 and TRBJ2-3, is EPEVTQTPSHQVTQMGQEVILRCVPISNHLYFYWYRQILGQKVEFLVSFYNNEISEKSEIFDDQFSVERPDGSNFTLKIRSTKLEDSAMYFCASSGLAGGGTDTQYFGPGTRLTVL.

The chain employs TRBV20-1 and TRBJ1-2, with D hard to call. Trimming removed 3 bases from V and 5 bases from J, with 16 bases in between. Germline V gene sequence: CDR1 DFQATT, CDR2 SNEGSKA (reference sequence). CDR3 length equals 14 residues. CDR3 loop: CSARKGQLTYGYTF. The CDR3 bases are TGCAGTGCTAGGAAAGGGCAGTTGACTTATGGCTACACCTTC.

This chain links TRBV24-1 with TRBJ2-2; tentative D call: TRBD1 (5 bases). The CDR3 contains 15 residues. Trimming shortened V by 9 bases and J by 1 base, and 14 bases separated the two germline ends. CDR1 and CDR2 (germline): KGHDR, SFDVKD. Written as DNA, the CDR3 is TGTGCCACCGCCGATGTTCAGGGGAACACCGGGGAGCTGTTTTTT. This sequence encodes CATADVQGNTGELFF.

This clonotype was seen ten or more times. J is TRBJ2-4 and V is TRBV3-1, with TRBD2 matching 8 bases. Losses at the gene ends were 1 base for V and 0 bases for J; bases not matched to a gene: 11. CDR1 and CDR2 (germline): LGHDT, YNNKEL (reference sequence). CDR3 size: 19 residues. The CDR3 sequence: CASSQVTSGPPLAKNIQYF. The DNA of the CDR3 is TGTGCCAGCAGCCAAGTCACTAGCGGCCCCCCTCTAGCCAAAAACATTCAGTACTTC.

In this sample, this clonotype turned up a few times. The chain employs TRBV19 and TRBJ1-5, with TRBD1 matching 8 bases. V shed 0 bases and J 3 bases; nucleotides not matched to a gene: 4. Germline-derived CDR1 and CDR2 are LNHDA and SQIVND (reference sequence). There are 16 residues in the CDR3. This CDR3 reads CASSIDGQGFNQPQHF. The CDR3 DNA follows: TGTGCCAGTAGTATAGATGGACAGGGCTTCAATCAGCCCCAGCATTTT.

This clonotype was seen many times. The V call is TRBV7-2, the J call TRBJ2-1; possible D gene TRBD2, 5 bases. V was clipped by 2 bases and J by 5 bases, with 22 bases between them. CDR1 is SGHTA, CDR2 FQGNSA, per germline. The CDR3 covers 18 residues. The CDR3 protein is CASSLWRVSAGNHNEQFF. DNA of the CDR3: TGTGCCAGCAGCTTATGGCGAGTATCGGCGGGCAACCACAATGAGCAGTTCTTC.

This chain connects TRBV19 to TRBJ2-7; 8 positions agree with TRBD2. Germline trimming cut 4 bases from V and 6 bases from J; bases unmatched to any gene: 2. There are 12 residues in the CDR3. Germline-derived CDR1 and CDR2 are LNHDA and SQIVND (reference sequence). CDR3 in amino acids: CASSSGRREQYF. CDR3 bases: TGTGCCAGTAGTAGCGGGAGGCGCGAGCAGTACTTC.

The table lists this clonotype with many counts. The chain has TRBV2 and TRBJ2-3, with TRBD1 identical over 8 bases. The CDR3 totals 18 residues. Germline V CDR1 and CDR2: SNHLY, FYNNEI. V was pared by 10 bases and J by 4 bases, with 22 bases of the junction left unmatched. The CDR3 loop is CAIPGQDDKPFLADTQYF. CDR3 nucleotide sequence: TGTGCCATCCCGGGACAGGACGATAAGCCTTTCCTGGCAGATACGCAGTATTTT.

This clonotype was seen many times. This chain links TRBV12-3 or TRBV12-4 with TRBJ2-2, with 10 bases that match TRBD2. The V segment lost 6 bases and the J segment 5 bases; nucleotides outside the gene matches: 9. The CDR3 has 16 residues. In DNA, the CDR3 is TGTGCCAGCAGCCCGGGACAGCGGGAGGGGACCGGGGAGCTGTTTTTT. This encodes CASSPGQREGTGELFF.